Following are 31 T cell receptor beta chains from one sample sequenced in a study of T-cell reconstitution after alpha-beta-depleted transplantation in children. This sample's TCRbeta library carried unique molecular identifier barcodes. TCRdb analysed the PCR reads with MiXCR anew, one entry per CDR3 protein. The data show hundreds of thousands of distinct CDR3 sequences, with approximately 14% seen just once and 0.79% held by the top ten. The sample consisted of PBMCs, taken before TCRalphabeta/CD19-depleted stem cell transplant. These receptors all stem from a girl between 2 and 10 years old with congenital amegakaryocytic thrombocytopenia, due to receive a stem cell transplant.

This clonotype was seen repeatedly, ten times or more. The chain links TRBV20-1 to TRBJ2-2; no firm D call. CDR1 and CDR2 from the germline V gene are DFQATT and SNEGSKA (reference sequence). CDR3 length: 13 amino acids. The ends were cut back, 0 bases at V and 6 bases at J, with 8 bases in the middle. The CDR3 sequence: CSARDFVSGELFF. As DNA, the CDR3 is TGCAGTGCTAGAGATTTTGTATCCGGGGAGCTGTTTTTT.

This clonotype was recorded many times. The chain recombines TRBV12-3 or TRBV12-4 with TRBJ1-1; 9 bases are shared with TRBD1. Trimming at V came to 5 bases and at J to 6 bases, leaving 7 bases not matched to a gene. The CDR3 sequence is 14 residues long. Written as DNA, the CDR3 is TGTGCCAGCAGTCGGGGACAGGGTAGCGCTGAAGCTTTCTTT. This sequence encodes CASSRGQGSAEAFF.

This clonotype was observed a few times. The gene calls are TRBV5-6 and TRBJ1-2, with 7 bases that match TRBD1. J gave up 3 bases and V 4 bases, and 3 bases lay outside the gene matches. The CDR3 has 13 amino acids. Per the germline V gene, CDR1 is SGHDT and CDR2 is YYEEEE. The CDR3 DNA is TGTGCCAGCAGCCACGACAGGGACTATGGCTACACCTTC. The encoded protein is CASSHDRDYGYTF.

The CDR3: CASAVILPEEQFF. The CDR3 DNA reads TGTGCCAGCGCTGTTATTCTGCCCGAGGAGCAGTTCTTC. The V call is TRBV11-2, the J call TRBJ2-1, with no clear D. Germline values: CDR1 SGHAT, CDR2 FQNNGV. CDR3 length equals 13 residues. Trimming removed 8 bases from V and 10 bases from J, with 18 bases in between.

The rearrangement joins TRBV12-3 or TRBV12-4 to TRBJ2-4, with D possibly being TRBD1 (5 bases). The CDR3 consists of 14 residues. The V end lost 1 base, the J end lost 9 bases, and 13 bases lay between the germline ends. The CDR3 DNA is TGTGCCAGCAGTTTAGGGGCAGGGCTGGTCATTCAGTACTTC. Amino acids: CASSLGAGLVIQYF.

This rearrangement joins TRBV28 to TRBJ1-1, with TRBD1 matching 10 bases. CDR3 length equals 15 residues. The V gene's germline CDR1 is MDHEN and CDR2 SYDVKM. With 6 bases clipped from V and 5 bases from J, the junction kept 9 bases outside the gene matches. Written as DNA, the CDR3 is TGTGCCAGCAGGACAGGGGGCGCCGGGGGAACTGAAGCTTTCTTT. Translating gives CASRTGGAGGTEAFF.

This clonotype has more than one count but fewer than ten. This chain uses TRBV7-6 with TRBJ2-7; no clear D gene. This CDR3 spans 15 amino acids. The V end was cut by 3 bases, the J end by 3 bases, with 15 bases between. Germline CDR1 SGHVS, CDR2 FNYEAQ. The CDR3 protein is CASSFRLGNGYEQYF. The CDR3, as DNA: TGTGCCAGCAGCTTTAGGTTGGGAAACGGCTACGAGCAGTACTTC.

This clonotype was observed a few times. The CDR3, as DNA: TGTGCCAGCAGCCCTCTGTCCGGGCGCACAGATACGCAGTATTTT. Amino acid sequence: CASSPLSGRTDTQYF. This sequence joins TRBV11-2 and TRBJ2-3; D gene ambiguous. Germline V gene lookup returns CDR1 SGHAT and CDR2 FQNNGV. This CDR3 comprises 15 residues. The germline V and J ends were trimmed by 5 bases and 1 base, with 13 bases remaining between them.

This clonotype occurred many times. The chain employs TRBV20-1 and TRBJ2-1; 7 bases are a match to TRBD2. This CDR3 has 13 amino acids. V was pared by 5 bases and J by 8 bases, with 9 bases of the junction left unmatched. Germline assignment: CDR1 DFQATT and CDR2 SNEGSKA (reference sequence). CDR3 coding DNA: TGCAGTGCTTGGGAGACTAGCTTGGATGAGCAGTTCTTC. Its protein is CSAWETSLDEQFF.

This clonotype was seen at least ten times. V and J are TRBV3-1 and TRBJ2-1, with D possibly called TRBD1 or TRBD2 (5 bases each). The germline CDR1 and CDR2 sequences are LGHDT and YNNKEL (reference sequence). V lost 0 bases, J lost 16 bases, and 13 bases lay in between. The CDR3 consists of 12 residues. CDR3 residues: CASSQDIREIFF. As DNA, the CDR3 is TGTGCCAGCAGCCAAGATATCAGGGAGATATTCTTC.

The chain couples TRBV20-1 to TRBJ2-7; the match to TRBD1 covers 9 bases. The V and J ends lost 5 bases and 6 bases, in that order; junction bases with no gene match: 11. This CDR3 spans 14 amino acids. Germline V lookup: CDR1 DFQATT, CDR2 SNEGSKA (reference sequence). CDR3 DNA: TGCAGTGCTTTACTGGACAGGGGTAGCTTCGAGCAGTACTTC. It is translated as CSALLDRGSFEQYF.

V is TRBV2 and J is TRBJ2-3, with D perhaps TRBD1 or TRBD2 (5 bases each). The CDR3 sequence is 14 residues long. V was shortened by 6 bases and J by 2 bases, with 12 bases between the two germline ends. Germline-derived CDR1 and CDR2 are SNHLY and FYNNEI. The CDR3 coding sequence is TGTGCCAGCAGGCAGGGACGGTACACAGATACGCAGTATTTT. Translating it yields CASRQGRYTDTQYF.

In its sample, this clonotype was seen a few times. V gene TRBV12-3 or TRBV12-4 combines with J gene TRBJ2-1; the D gene is possibly TRBD2 (5 bases). The CDR3 covers 14 residues. V was trimmed by 2 bases and J by 1 base, leaving 6 bases between them. The CDR3 here is CASSLIASYNEQFF. In DNA, the CDR3 is TGTGCCAGCAGTTTAATAGCGTCCTACAATGAGCAGTTCTTC.

This clonotype was found many times. J is TRBJ2-7 and V is TRBV20-1, with D unclear. The V gene's germline CDR1 is DFQATT and CDR2 SNEGSKA (reference sequence). V was clipped by 1 base and J by 7 bases, with 14 bases between them. This CDR3 has 13 amino acids. In nucleotides, the CDR3 is TGCAGTGCTAGAGCATCGGTAGTGACTGAGCAGTACTTC. It is translated as CSARASVVTEQYF.

Ten or more counts support this clonotype. The genes are TRBV20-1 and TRBJ2-1; D ambiguous. V dropped 4 bases and J dropped 0 bases, with 10 bases sitting between them. CDR1 and CDR2 from the germline V gene are DFQATT and SNEGSKA (reference sequence). The CDR3 extends over 14 amino acids. CDR3 DNA sequence: TGCAGTGCTACCGACCGATACTCCTACAATGAGCAGTTCTTC. Its translation: CSATDRYSYNEQFF.

This clonotype was seen only once. The J gene is TRBJ2-6, the V gene TRBV5-6, with no clear D. The CDR3 extends over 14 amino acids. In germline, CDR1 is SGHDT, CDR2 YYEEEE. Trimming left V 4 bases short and J 0 bases short, with 5 bases between. The CDR3 DNA follows: TGTGCCAGCAGCGAAACCTCTGGGGCCAACGTCCTGACTTTC. This gives the protein CASSETSGANVLTF.

This clonotype came up many times. The V gene is TRBV7-2, the J gene TRBJ1-4; D is perhaps TRBD1 (5 bases). Trimming left V 2 bases short and J 0 bases short, with 7 bases between. This CDR3 is 15 amino acids long. Germline lookup yields CDR1 SGHTA and CDR2 FQGNSA. CDR3 nucleotide sequence: TGTGCCAGCAGCTTATTGGGGGCAACTAATGAAAAACTGTTTTTT. The encoded protein is CASSLLGATNEKLFF. The variable domain in full, completed from reference TRBV7-2 and TRBJ1-4, reads GAGVSQSPSNKVTEKGKDVELRCDPISGHTALYWYRQSLGQGLEFLIYFQGNSAPDKSGLPSDRFSAERTGGSVSTLTIQRTQQEDSAVYLCASSLLGATNEKLFFGSGTQLSVL.

This clonotype was seen repeatedly, ten times or more. This chain connects TRBV21-1 to TRBJ2-7; TRBD1 reflects the table's D call only, with no check against the DNA. TRBV21-1 is deemed a pseudogene. The CDR3 has 14 amino acids. The CDR3 nucleotides read TGTGCCAGCAGCATACTGACAGGGGTCTACGAGCAGTACTTC. This sequence encodes CASSILTGVYEQYF.

The V gene is TRBV5-1, the J gene TRBJ1-6; no firm D call. The CDR3 has 18 amino acids. Germline V gives CDR1 SGHRS, CDR2 YFSETQ. V was clipped by 0 bases and J by 4 bases, with 17 bases between them. CDR3 in DNA: TGCGCCAGCAGCTTGGAACCCAGAGCAGACTTTTATAATTCACCCCTCCACTTT. Protein: CASSLEPRADFYNSPLHF.

The rearrangement links TRBV4-1 to TRBJ2-5, with D hard to call. The V end was cut by 4 bases, the J end by 2 bases, with 14 bases between. Germline V lookup: CDR1 MGHRA, CDR2 YSYEKL. This CDR3 is 15 amino acids long. The DNA for the CDR3 is TGCGCCAGCAGCCGGGCCGCGGCCCCGCAAGAGACCCAGTACTTC. Protein: CASSRAAAPQETQYF.

The gene calls are TRBV12-3 or TRBV12-4 and TRBJ2-1, with 7 bases matching TRBD2. With V trimmed by 8 bases and J by 8 bases, 6 bases remained unmatched. There are 12 residues in the CDR3. The CDR3 here is CASLSAGHEQFF. The CDR3 DNA is TGTGCCAGCCTCTCAGCGGGGCATGAGCAGTTCTTC.

At least ten counts were recorded for this clonotype. V usage is TRBV24-1 and J usage is TRBJ1-5; possibly TRBD1 for D (5 bases). Germline V gene lookup returns CDR1 KGHDR and CDR2 SFDVKD. The CDR3 has 15 residues. V lost 3 bases to trimming and J lost 0 bases, with 8 bases between them. The CDR3 loop reads CATSDRDDSNQPQHF. The CDR3 bases are TGTGCCACCAGTGATCGGGACGATAGCAATCAGCCCCAGCATTTT.

This clonotype was counted a few times. This chain links TRBV7-2 with TRBJ1-4; TRBD1 matches at 7 bases. CDR3 length equals 15 residues. With 4 bases clipped from V and 5 bases from J, the junction kept 7 bases outside the gene matches. Germline V CDR1 and CDR2: SGHTA, FQGNSA. CDR3 residues: CASSSGQVLNEKLFF. The CDR3 DNA sequence: TGTGCCAGCAGCTCCGGACAGGTGTTAAATGAAAAACTGTTTTTT.

This clonotype showed up just a few times. This sequence joins TRBV30 and TRBJ1-5, with 7 nucleotides matching TRBD1. CDR3 length: 13 amino acids. Trimming at V came to 3 bases and at J to 6 bases, leaving 5 bases not matched to a gene. Germline V gene data show CDR1 as GTSNPN and CDR2 as SVGIG (reference sequence). DNA of the CDR3: TGTGCCTGGAGAGACAGGGATGGTCAGCCCCAGCATTTT. It codes for CAWRDRDGQPQHF.

The table lists this clonotype with a few counts. The chain has TRBV29-1 and TRBJ1-2, with D unclear. Between the trimmed V and J ends, which lost 4 bases and 4 bases, there was a span of 10 bases. The CDR3 has 12 residues. Germline CDR1 reads SQVTM; CDR2 reads ANQGSEA. CDR3 amino acids: CSVVRETYGYTF. Written as DNA, the CDR3 is TGCAGCGTTGTTCGGGAGACCTATGGCTACACCTTC.

The V call is TRBV3-1, the J call TRBJ1-5; D unclear. Germline-derived CDR1 and CDR2 are LGHDT and YNNKEL (reference sequence). This CDR3 spans 14 amino acids. Trimming cost V 5 bases and J 5 bases, with 13 bases left between them. CDR3 nucleotide sequence: TGTGCCAGCAGCTCTCCCGGAAGGGATCAGCCCCAGCATTTT. Protein product: CASSSPGRDQPQHF.

This clonotype has at least ten counts. The gene calls are TRBV20-1 and TRBJ2-7; no clear D. From germline, CDR1 is DFQATT and CDR2 SNEGSKA (reference sequence). The V gene lost 2 bases and the J gene lost 2 bases, with 10 bases spanning the gap. This CDR3 comprises 13 residues. CDR3 region: CSARSSEAYEQYF. DNA for the CDR3: TGCAGTGCTAGATCTTCGGAAGCCTACGAGCAGTACTTC.

This clonotype was picked up many times. The DNA for the CDR3 is TGCGCCAGCAGCCTCAGTCTACTCGATTCACAAGAGACCCAGTACTTC. Translated, it gives CASSLSLLDSQETQYF. The V call is TRBV5-1, the J call TRBJ2-5; D unclear. V was clipped by 4 bases and J by 2 bases, with 18 bases between them. The CDR3 spans 16 residues. Germline V lookup: CDR1 SGHRS, CDR2 YFSETQ.

Ten or more counts support this clonotype. J is TRBJ1-6 and V is TRBV20-1; D remains ambiguous. Trimming took off 1 base at V and 7 bases at J, with 11 bases between the two ends. The CDR3 contains 14 residues. Germline lookup yields CDR1 DFQATT and CDR2 SNEGSKA (reference sequence). CDR3 in amino acids: CSARAERLNSPLHF. In DNA, the CDR3 is TGCAGTGCTAGAGCTGAACGGCTAAATTCACCCCTCCACTTT.

A few counts support this clonotype. The chain employs TRBV7-9 and TRBJ2-7; 11 bases align to TRBD2. This CDR3 contains 14 residues. In germline, CDR1 is SEHNR, CDR2 FQNEAQ (reference sequence). V lost 7 bases and J lost 3; bases outside the gene matches: 5. The chain's CDR3 is CASTYSGRDYEQYF. As DNA, the CDR3 is TGTGCCAGCACCTATAGCGGGAGGGACTACGAGCAGTACTTC.

This clonotype occurred many times. V is TRBV6-1 and J is TRBJ2-7; 12 nucleotides line up with TRBD2. V lost 5 bases to trimming and J lost 4 bases; unmatched junction nucleotides: 6. This CDR3 comprises 15 residues. CDR1 and CDR2 (germline): MNHNS, SASEGT. The CDR3 reads CASSPRLAGEYEQYF. The CDR3 bases are TGTGCCAGCAGTCCCCGACTAGCGGGAGAGTACGAGCAGTACTTC.